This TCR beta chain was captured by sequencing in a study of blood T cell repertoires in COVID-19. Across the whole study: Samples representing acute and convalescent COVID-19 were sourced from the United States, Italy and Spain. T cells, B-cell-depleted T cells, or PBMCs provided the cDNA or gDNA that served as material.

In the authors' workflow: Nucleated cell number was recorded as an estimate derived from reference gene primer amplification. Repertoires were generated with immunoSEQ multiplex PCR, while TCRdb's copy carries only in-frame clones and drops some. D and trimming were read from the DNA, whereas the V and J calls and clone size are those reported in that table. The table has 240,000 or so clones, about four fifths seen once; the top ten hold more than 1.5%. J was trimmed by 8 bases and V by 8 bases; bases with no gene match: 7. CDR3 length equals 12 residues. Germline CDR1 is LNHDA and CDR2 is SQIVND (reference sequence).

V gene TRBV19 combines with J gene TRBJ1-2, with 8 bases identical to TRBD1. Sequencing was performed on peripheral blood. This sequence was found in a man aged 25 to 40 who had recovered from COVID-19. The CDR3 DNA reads TGTGCCAGTTATGCAGGGGGCGCAGGCTACACCTTC. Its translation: CASYAGGAGYTF. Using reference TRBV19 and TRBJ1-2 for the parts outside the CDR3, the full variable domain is DGGITQSPKYLFRKEGQNVTLSCEQNLNHDAMYWYRQDPGQGLRLIYYSQIVNDFQKGDIAEGYSVSREKKESFPLTVTSAQKNPTAFYLCASYAGGAGYTFGSGTRLTVV.